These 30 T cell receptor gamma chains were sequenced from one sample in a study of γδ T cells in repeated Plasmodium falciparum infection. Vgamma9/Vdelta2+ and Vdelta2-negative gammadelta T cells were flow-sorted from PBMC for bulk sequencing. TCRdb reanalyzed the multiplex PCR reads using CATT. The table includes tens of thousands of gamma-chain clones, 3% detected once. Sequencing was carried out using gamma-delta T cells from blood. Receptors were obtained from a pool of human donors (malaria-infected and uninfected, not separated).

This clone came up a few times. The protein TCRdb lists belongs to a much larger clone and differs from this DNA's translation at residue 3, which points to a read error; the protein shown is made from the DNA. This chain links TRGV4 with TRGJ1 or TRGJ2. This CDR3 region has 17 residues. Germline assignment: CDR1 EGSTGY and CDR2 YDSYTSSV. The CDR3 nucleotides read TGTGCCCCCTGGACCCCGGAGACCTCCCAACTCTATTATAAGAAACTCTTT. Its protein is CAPWTPETSQLYYKKLF.

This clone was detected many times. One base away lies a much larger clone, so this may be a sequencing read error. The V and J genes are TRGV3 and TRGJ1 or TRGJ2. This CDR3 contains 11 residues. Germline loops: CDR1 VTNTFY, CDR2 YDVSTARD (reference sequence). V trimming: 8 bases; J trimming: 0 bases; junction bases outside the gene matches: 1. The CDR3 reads CATSNYYKKLF. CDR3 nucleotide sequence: TGTGCCACCTCGAATTATTATAAGAAACTCTTT.

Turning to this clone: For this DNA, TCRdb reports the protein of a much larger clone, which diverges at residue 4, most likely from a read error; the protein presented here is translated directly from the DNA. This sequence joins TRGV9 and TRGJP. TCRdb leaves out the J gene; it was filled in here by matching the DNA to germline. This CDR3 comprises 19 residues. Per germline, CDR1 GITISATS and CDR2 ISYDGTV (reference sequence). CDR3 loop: CALGEVHLVRELGKKIKVF. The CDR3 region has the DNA TGTGCCTTGGGGGAGGTGCATTTGGTGAGGGAGTTGGGCAAAAAAATCAAGGTATTT.

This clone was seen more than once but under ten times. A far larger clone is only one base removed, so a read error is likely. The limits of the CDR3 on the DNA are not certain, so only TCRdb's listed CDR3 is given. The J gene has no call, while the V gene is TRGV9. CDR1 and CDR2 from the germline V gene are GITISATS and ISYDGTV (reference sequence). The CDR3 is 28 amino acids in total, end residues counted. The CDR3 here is CASLRGRNSLAVEQHWLSQVSIGRIQHF.

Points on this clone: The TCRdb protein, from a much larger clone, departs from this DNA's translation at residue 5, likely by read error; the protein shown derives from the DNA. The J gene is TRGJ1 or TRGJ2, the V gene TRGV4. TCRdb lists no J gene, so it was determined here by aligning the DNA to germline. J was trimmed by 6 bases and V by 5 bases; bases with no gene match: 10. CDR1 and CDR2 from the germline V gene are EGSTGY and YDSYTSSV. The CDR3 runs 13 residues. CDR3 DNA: TGTGCCACCTGGGGTGGCGTTTTTTATAAGAAACTCTTT. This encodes CATWGGVFYKKLF.

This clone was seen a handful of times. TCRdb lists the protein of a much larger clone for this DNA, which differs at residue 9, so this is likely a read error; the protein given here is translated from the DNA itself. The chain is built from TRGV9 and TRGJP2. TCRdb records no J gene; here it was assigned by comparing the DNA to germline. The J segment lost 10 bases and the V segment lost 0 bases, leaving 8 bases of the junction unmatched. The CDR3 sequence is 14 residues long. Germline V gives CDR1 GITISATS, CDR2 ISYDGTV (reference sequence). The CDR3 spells CALWEVHGVWIKTF. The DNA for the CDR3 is TGTGCCTTGTGGGAGGTGCACGGTGTTTGGATCAAGACGTTT.

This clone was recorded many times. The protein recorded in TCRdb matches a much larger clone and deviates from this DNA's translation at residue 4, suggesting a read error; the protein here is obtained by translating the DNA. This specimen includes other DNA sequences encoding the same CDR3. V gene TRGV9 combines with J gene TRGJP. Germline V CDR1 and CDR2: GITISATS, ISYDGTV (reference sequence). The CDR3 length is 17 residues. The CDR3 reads CALREVTGELGKKIKVF. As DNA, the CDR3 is TGTGCCTTGAGGGAGGTGACTGGTGAGTTGGGCAAAAAAATCAAGGTATTT.

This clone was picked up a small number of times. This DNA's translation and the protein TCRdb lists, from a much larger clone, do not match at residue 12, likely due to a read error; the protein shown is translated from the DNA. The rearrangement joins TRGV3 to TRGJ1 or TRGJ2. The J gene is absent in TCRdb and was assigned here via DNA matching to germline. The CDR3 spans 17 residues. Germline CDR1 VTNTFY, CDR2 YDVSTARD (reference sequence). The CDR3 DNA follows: TGTGCCACCTGGGACAGGCGACAGCCCGTGAATTTTTATAAGAAACTCTTT. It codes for CATWDRRQPVNFYKKLF.

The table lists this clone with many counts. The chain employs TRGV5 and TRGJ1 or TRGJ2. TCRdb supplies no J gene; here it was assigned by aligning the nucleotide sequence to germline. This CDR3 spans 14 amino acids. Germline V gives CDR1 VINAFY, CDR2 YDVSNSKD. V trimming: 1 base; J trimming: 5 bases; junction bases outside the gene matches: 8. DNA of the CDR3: TGTGCCACCTGGGACAGACCGGAAGATTATAAGAAACTCTTT. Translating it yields CATWDRPEDYKKLF.

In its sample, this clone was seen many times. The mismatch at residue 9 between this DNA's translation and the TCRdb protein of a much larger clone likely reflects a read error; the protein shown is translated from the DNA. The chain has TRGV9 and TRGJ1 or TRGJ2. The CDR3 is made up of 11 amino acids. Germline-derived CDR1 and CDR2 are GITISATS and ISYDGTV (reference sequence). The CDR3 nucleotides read TGTGCCTTGTGGGGTTATTATAAGAGACTCTTT. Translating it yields CALWGYYKRLF.

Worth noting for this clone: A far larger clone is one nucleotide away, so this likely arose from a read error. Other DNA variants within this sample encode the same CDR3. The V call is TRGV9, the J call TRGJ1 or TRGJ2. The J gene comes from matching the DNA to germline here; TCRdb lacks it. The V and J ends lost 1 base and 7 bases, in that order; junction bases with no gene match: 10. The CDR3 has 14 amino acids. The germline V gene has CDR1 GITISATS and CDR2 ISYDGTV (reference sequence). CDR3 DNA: TGTGCCTTGTGGGAGGTAAATCCCCCCTATAAGAAACTCTTT. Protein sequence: CALWEVNPPYKKLF.

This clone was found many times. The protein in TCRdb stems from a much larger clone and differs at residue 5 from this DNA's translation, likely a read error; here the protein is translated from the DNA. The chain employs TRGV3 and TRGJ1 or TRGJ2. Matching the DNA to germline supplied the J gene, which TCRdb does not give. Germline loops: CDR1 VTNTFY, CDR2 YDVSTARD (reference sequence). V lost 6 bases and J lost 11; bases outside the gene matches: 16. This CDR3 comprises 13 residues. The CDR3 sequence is CATWNARVKEKLF. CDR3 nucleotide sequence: TGTGCCACCTGGAACGCCAGGGTGAAGGAGAAACTCTTT.

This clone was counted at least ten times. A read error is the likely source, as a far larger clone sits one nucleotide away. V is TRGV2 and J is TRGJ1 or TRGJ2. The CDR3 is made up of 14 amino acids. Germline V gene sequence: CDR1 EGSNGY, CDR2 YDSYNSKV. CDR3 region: CATWDSWNYYKKLF. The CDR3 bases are TGTGCCACCTGGGACTCGTGGAATTATTATAAAAAACTCTTT.

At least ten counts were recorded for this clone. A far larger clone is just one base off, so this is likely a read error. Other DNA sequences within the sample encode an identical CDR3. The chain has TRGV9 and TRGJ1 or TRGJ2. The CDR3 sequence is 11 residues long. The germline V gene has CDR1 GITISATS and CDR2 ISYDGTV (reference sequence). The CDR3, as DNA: TGTGCCTTGTGGACCTATTATAAGAAACTCTTC. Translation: CALWTYYKKLF.

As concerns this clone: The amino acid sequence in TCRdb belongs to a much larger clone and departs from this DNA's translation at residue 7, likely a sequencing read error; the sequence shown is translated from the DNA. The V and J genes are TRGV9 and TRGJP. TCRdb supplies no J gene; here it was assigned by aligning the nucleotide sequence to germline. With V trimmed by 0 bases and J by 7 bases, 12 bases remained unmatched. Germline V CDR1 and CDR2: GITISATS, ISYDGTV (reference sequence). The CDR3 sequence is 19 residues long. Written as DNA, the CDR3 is TGTGCCTTGTGGGAGGTGCTTTTGGTGAGGGAGTTGGGCAAAAAAATCAAGGTATTT. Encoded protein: CALWEVLLVRELGKKIKVF.

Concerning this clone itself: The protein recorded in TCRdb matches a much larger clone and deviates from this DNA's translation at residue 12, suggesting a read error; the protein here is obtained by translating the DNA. Here the CDR3 DNA reads TGTGCCACCTGGGATCTGAGTGGGTATTATAAGAGACTCTTT. It translates to CATWDLSGYYKRLF. The J gene is TRGJ1 or TRGJ2, the V gene TRGV8. The CDR3 extends over 14 amino acids. Germline V gene data show CDR1 as VENAVY and CDR2 as YDSYNSRV.

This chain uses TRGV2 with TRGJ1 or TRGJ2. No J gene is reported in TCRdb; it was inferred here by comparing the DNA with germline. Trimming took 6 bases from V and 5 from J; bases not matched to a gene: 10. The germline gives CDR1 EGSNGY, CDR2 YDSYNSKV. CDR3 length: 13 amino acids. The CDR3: CATWSERDYKKLF. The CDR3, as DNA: TGTGCCACCTGGTCGGAACGGGATTATAAGAAACTCTTT.

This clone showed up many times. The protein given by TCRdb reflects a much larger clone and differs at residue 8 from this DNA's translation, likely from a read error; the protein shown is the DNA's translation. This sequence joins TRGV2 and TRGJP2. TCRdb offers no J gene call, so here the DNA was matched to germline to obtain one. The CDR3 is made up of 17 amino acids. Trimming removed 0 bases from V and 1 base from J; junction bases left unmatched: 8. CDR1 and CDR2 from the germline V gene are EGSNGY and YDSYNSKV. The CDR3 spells CATWDGPCFSSDWIKTF. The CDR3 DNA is TGTGCCACCTGGGACGGGCCTTGCTTTAGTAGTGATTGGATCAAGACGTTT.

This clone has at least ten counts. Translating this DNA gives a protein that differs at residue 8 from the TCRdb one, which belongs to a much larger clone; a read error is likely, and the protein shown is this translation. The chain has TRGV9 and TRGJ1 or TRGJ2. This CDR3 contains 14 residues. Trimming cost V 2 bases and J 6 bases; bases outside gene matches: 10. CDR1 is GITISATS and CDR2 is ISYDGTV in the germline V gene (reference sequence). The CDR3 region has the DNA TGTGCCTTGTGGGAGGCCCGTGCGGTTTATAAGAAACTCTTT. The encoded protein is CALWEARAVYKKLF.

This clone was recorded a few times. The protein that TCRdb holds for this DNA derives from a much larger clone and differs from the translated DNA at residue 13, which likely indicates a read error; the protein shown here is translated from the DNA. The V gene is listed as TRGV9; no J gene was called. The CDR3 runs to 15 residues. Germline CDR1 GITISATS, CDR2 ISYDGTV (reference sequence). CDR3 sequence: CALWEPTYFYYKELF. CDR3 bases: TGTGCCTTGTGGGAGCCCACATACTTTTATTATAAGGAACTCTTT.

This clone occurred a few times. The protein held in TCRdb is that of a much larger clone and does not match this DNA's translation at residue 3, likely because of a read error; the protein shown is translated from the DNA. The CDR3 protein is CAPWDRWNYKKLF. Here the CDR3 DNA reads TGTGCCCCCTGGGATAGATGGAATTATAAGAAACTCTTT. The chain links TRGV8 to TRGJ1 or TRGJ2. The CDR3 runs 13 residues. Germline CDR1 reads VENAVY; CDR2 reads YDSYNSRV.

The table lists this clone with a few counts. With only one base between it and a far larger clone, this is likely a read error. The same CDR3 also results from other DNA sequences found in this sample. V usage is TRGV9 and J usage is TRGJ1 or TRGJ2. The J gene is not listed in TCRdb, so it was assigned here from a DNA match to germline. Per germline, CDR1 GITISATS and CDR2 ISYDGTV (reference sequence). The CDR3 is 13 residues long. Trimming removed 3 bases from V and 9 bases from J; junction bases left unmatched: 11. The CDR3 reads CALWEPSGSKKLF. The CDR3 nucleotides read TGTGCCTTGTGGGAGCCTTCGGGGTCTAAGAAACTCTTT.

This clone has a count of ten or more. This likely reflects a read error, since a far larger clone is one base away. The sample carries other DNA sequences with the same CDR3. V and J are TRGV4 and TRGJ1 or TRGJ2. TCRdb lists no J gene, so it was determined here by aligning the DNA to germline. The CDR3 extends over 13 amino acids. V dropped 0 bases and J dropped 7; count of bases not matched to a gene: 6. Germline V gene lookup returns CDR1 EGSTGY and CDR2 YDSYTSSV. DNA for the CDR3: TGTGCCACCTGGGATGGGCTGCGCTATAAGAAACTCTTT. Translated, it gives CATWDGLRYKKLF.

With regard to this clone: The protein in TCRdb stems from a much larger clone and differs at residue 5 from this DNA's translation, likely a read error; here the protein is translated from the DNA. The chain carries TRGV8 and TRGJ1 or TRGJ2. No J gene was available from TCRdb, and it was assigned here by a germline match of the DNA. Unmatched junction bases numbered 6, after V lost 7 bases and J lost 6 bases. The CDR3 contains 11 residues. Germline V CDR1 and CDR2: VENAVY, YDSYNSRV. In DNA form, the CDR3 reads TGTGCCACCTGCCGGGGTTATAAGAAACTCTTT. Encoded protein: CATCRGYKKLF.

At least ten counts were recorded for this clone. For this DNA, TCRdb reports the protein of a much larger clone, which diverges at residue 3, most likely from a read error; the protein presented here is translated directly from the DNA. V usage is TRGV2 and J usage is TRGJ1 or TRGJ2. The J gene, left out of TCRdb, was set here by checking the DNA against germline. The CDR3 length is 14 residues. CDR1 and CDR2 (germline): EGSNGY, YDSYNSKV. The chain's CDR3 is CAAWDDQPYYKKLF. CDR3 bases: TGTGCCGCCTGGGACGACCAGCCGTATTATAAGAAACTCTTT.

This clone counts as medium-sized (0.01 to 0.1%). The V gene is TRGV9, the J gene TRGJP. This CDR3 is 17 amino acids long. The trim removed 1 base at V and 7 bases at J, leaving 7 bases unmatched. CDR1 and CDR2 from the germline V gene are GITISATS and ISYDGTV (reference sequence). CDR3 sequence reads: CALWEVHSELGKKIKVF. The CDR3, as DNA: TGTGCCTTGTGGGAGGTCCACTCGGAGTTGGGCAAAAAAATCAAGGTATTT.

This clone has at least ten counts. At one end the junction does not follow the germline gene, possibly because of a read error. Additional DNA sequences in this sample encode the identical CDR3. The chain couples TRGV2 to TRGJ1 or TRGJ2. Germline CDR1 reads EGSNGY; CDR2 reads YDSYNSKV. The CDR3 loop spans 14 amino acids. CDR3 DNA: TGCGCCACCTGGGACTCTTCTTATTATTATAAGAAACTCTTT. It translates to CATWDSSYYYKKLF.

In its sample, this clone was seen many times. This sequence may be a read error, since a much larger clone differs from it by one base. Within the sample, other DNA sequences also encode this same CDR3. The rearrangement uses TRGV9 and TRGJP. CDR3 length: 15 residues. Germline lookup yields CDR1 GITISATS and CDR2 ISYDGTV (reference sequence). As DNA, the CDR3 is TGTGCCTTGTTATCGGGGGAGTTAGGCAAAAAAATCAAGGTATTT. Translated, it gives CALLSGELGKKIKVF.

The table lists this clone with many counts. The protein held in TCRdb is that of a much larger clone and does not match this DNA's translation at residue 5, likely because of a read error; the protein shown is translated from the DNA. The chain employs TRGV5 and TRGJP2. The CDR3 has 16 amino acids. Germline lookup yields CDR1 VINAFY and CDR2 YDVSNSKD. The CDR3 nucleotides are TGTGCCACCTGGGGCAGGCTTAGTCGTAGGATTTGGATCAAGACGTTT. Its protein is CATWGRLSRRIWIKTF.

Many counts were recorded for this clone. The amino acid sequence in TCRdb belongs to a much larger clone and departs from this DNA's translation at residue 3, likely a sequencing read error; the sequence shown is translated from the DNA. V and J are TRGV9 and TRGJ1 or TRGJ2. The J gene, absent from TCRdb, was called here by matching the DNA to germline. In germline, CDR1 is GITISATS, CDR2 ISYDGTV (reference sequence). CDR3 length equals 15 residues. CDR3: CASWEEFSNYYKKLF. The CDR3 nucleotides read TGTGCCTCGTGGGAGGAATTTTCGAATTATTATAAGAAACTCTTT.